Listed below are T cell receptor beta chains from one sample, sequenced in a study of blood T cells in healthy people across ages. One entry per CDR3 protein results from TCRdb running MiXCR on the 5' RACE reads. The sample records 1,800,000 or so distinct CDR3 sequences, about two fifths being singletons. The sequenced material came from blood. Source of these receptors: a human donor in good health. CDR3s include the opening cysteine and the closing phenylalanine or tryptophan. Fields, in order: J gene, D gene, CDR3 length, V gene, clone size, CDR3 protein, CDR3 DNA. D genes are given only for firm matches. Clone size is given for some rows only: seen once, a few or many times, or a class if the clone is expanded.

J gene: TRBJ1-2
D gene: NA
CDR3 length: 14
V gene: TRBV4-1
clone size: NA
CDR3 protein: CASSQDWGFDGYTF
CDR3 DNA: TGCGCCAGCAGCCAAGATTGGGGTTTTGATGGCTACACCTTC

J gene: TRBJ1-2
D gene: TRBD1
CDR3 length: 14
V gene: TRBV4-3
clone size: few
CDR3 protein: CASSQLQGANGYTF
CDR3 DNA: TGCGCCAGCAGCCAACTACAGGGGGCAAATGGCTACACCTTC

J gene: TRBJ2-7
D gene: TRBD2
CDR3 length: 16
V gene: TRBV3-1
clone size: NA
CDR3 protein: CASSQGLAGSSYEQYF
CDR3 DNA: TGTGCCAGCAGCCAAGGACTAGCGGGGAGCTCCTACGAGCAGTACTTC

J gene: TRBJ1-5
D gene: NA
CDR3 length: 14
V gene: TRBV4-3
clone size: NA
CDR3 protein: CASSQDLWYQPQHF
CDR3 DNA: TGCGCCAGCAGCCAAGATCTGTGGTATCAGCCCCAGCATTTT

J gene: TRBJ2-1
D gene: TRBD2
CDR3 length: 18
V gene: TRBV10-3
clone size: few
CDR3 protein: CAISDRSSGGTEYNEQFF
CDR3 DNA: TGTGCCATCAGTGACCGTTCGAGCGGGGGGACCGAATACAATGAGCAGTTCTTC

J gene: TRBJ2-7
D gene: TRBD2
CDR3 length: 15
V gene: TRBV12-3/TRBV12-4
clone size: NA
CDR3 protein: CASRQGLAGFGEQYF
CDR3 DNA: TGTGCCAGCAGGCAGGGACTAGCGGGGTTTGGGGAGCAGTACTTC

J gene: TRBJ2-3
D gene: NA
CDR3 length: 12
V gene: TRBV7-2
clone size: many
CDR3 protein: CASSSRADTQYF
CDR3 DNA: TGTGCCAGCAGCTCTCGGGCAGATACGCAGTATTTT

J gene: TRBJ1-2
D gene: NA
CDR3 length: 13
V gene: TRBV4-2
clone size: NA
CDR3 protein: CAGSQSDSYGYTF
CDR3 DNA: TGTGCCGGCAGCCAATCGGACAGCTATGGCTACACCTTC

J gene: TRBJ1-5
D gene: TRBD1
CDR3 length: 15
V gene: TRBV7-2
clone size: NA
CDR3 protein: CASSRGQGDSQPQHF
CDR3 DNA: TGTGCCAGCAGCCGGGGACAGGGGGATTCTCAGCCCCAGCATTTT

J gene: TRBJ2-1
D gene: NA
CDR3 length: 15
V gene: TRBV4-3
clone size: NA
CDR3 protein: CASSPTRGFYNEQFF
CDR3 DNA: TGCGCCAGCAGTCCAACAAGGGGCTTTTACAATGAGCAGTTCTTC

J gene: TRBJ1-6
D gene: NA
CDR3 length: 12
V gene: TRBV6-6
clone size: NA
CDR3 protein: CASSPNNSPLHF
CDR3 DNA: TGTGCCAGCAGCCCCAATAATTCACCCCTCCACTTT

J gene: TRBJ2-7
D gene: TRBD1
CDR3 length: 14
V gene: TRBV29-1
clone size: few
CDR3 protein: CSVEGTGDGYEQYF
CDR3 DNA: TGCAGCGTTGAAGGGACAGGGGACGGCTACGAGCAGTACTTC

J gene: TRBJ1-6
D gene: NA
CDR3 length: 19
V gene: TRBV27
clone size: NA
CDR3 protein: CASSLLSVTTNSYNSPLHF
CDR3 DNA: TGTGCCAGCAGTTTATTGAGTGTTACGACCAACTCCTATAATTCACCCCTCCACTTT

J gene: TRBJ2-1
D gene: NA
CDR3 length: 15
V gene: TRBV2
clone size: NA
CDR3 protein: CASNSRRGSYNEQFF
CDR3 DNA: TGTGCCAGCAACAGCCGCCGTGGCTCCTACAATGAGCAGTTCTTC

J gene: TRBJ1-1
D gene: TRBD1
CDR3 length: 15
V gene: TRBV5-1
clone size: NA
CDR3 protein: CASSPSQGANTEAFF
CDR3 DNA: TGCGCCAGCAGCCCCTCTCAGGGGGCGAACACTGAAGCTTTCTTT

J gene: TRBJ1-5
D gene: TRBD1
CDR3 length: 17
V gene: TRBV6-6
clone size: NA
CDR3 protein: CASSSGTGTYSNQPQHF
CDR3 DNA: TGTGCCAGCAGTTCGGGGACAGGCACTTATAGCAATCAGCCCCAGCATTTT

J gene: TRBJ1-2
D gene: TRBD1
CDR3 length: 14
V gene: TRBV11-2
clone size: few
CDR3 protein: CASSPDRATYGYTF
CDR3 DNA: TGTGCCAGCAGCCCCGACAGGGCTACCTATGGCTACACCTTC

J gene: TRBJ1-1
D gene: NA
CDR3 length: 14
V gene: TRBV20-1
clone size: NA
CDR3 protein: CSARDQEREAEAFF
CDR3 DNA: TGCAGTGCTAGAGATCAGGAACGGGAGGCCGAAGCTTTCTTT

J gene: TRBJ1-5
D gene: NA
CDR3 length: 19
V gene: TRBV28
clone size: NA
CDR3 protein: CASSFSFVRLDSPNQPQHF
CDR3 DNA: TGTGCCAGCAGTTTCTCCTTCGTTAGATTAGACAGCCCCAATCAGCCCCAGCATTTT

J gene: TRBJ2-1
D gene: TRBD2
CDR3 length: 14
V gene: TRBV12-3/TRBV12-4
clone size: NA
CDR3 protein: CASSESGKYNEQFF
CDR3 DNA: TGTGCCAGCAGTGAGAGCGGGAAATACAATGAGCAGTTCTTC

J gene: TRBJ2-4
D gene: NA
CDR3 length: 11
V gene: TRBV29-1
clone size: few
CDR3 protein: CSVEVGSIQYF
CDR3 DNA: TGCAGCGTTGAAGTAGGTTCCATTCAGTACTTC

J gene: TRBJ2-4
D gene: NA
CDR3 length: 15
V gene: TRBV20-1
clone size: few
CDR3 protein: CSGAVLGYRKNIQYF
CDR3 DNA: TGCAGTGGCGCCGTACTAGGGTATAGGAAAAACATTCAGTACTTC

J gene: TRBJ1-2
D gene: NA
CDR3 length: 15
V gene: TRBV4-1
clone size: NA
CDR3 protein: CASSQTGQLLYGYTF
CDR3 DNA: TGCGCCAGCAGCCAAACTGGACAGCTCCTATATGGCTACACCTTC

J gene: TRBJ2-5
D gene: NA
CDR3 length: 10
V gene: TRBV20-1
clone size: NA
CDR3 protein: CSALVETQYF
CDR3 DNA: TGCAGTGCTCTAGTAGAGACCCAGTACTTC

J gene: TRBJ1-1
D gene: NA
CDR3 length: 16
V gene: TRBV6-1
clone size: few
CDR3 protein: CASSALTTQGTTEAFF
CDR3 DNA: TGTGCCAGCAGTGCATTAACGACACAAGGCACCACTGAAGCTTTCTTT

J gene: TRBJ2-3
D gene: TRBD2
CDR3 length: 17
V gene: TRBV7-2
clone size: few
CDR3 protein: CASRLRWAGGSTDTQYF
CDR3 DNA: TGTGCCAGCAGATTACGGTGGGCGGGGGGGTCCACAGATACGCAGTATTTT

J gene: TRBJ2-1
D gene: TRBD2
CDR3 length: 14
V gene: TRBV29-1
clone size: few
CDR3 protein: CSVPSGGTYNEQFF
CDR3 DNA: TGCAGCGTCCCCTCCGGGGGGACCTACAATGAGCAGTTCTTC

J gene: TRBJ2-1
D gene: TRBD2
CDR3 length: 16
V gene: TRBV18
clone size: NA
CDR3 protein: CASSTPTKLANNEQFF
CDR3 DNA: TGTGCCAGCTCGACCCCGACGAAACTAGCGAACAATGAGCAGTTCTTC

J gene: TRBJ2-1
D gene: NA
CDR3 length: 16
V gene: TRBV5-8
clone size: NA
CDR3 protein: CASSHNRLGSYNEQFF
CDR3 DNA: TGTGCCAGCAGCCATAACAGGTTAGGCTCCTACAATGAGCAGTTCTTC

J gene: TRBJ2-7
D gene: NA
CDR3 length: 13
V gene: TRBV20-1
clone size: NA
CDR3 protein: CSLHQGSSYEQYF
CDR3 DNA: TGCAGTTTACACCAGGGGTCATCCTACGAGCAGTACTTC

J gene: TRBJ2-7
D gene: NA
CDR3 length: 13
V gene: TRBV5-5
clone size: few
CDR3 protein: CASSFTPSYEQYF
CDR3 DNA: TGTGCCAGCAGCTTTACCCCCTCCTACGAGCAGTACTTC